This TCR beta chain is drawn from a study of stem cell transplantation in POMP-related autoinflammatory disease. Study as a whole: The study hypothesized thymoproteasome defects skew the TRB repertoire via impaired CD8+ selection.

The ends lost 6 bases at V and 2 bases at J; junction bases unmatched: 0. The CDR3 contains 13 residues. Per germline, CDR1 WSHSY and CDR2 SAAADI. PRAID featured prominent immunodeficiency. Data came from immunoSEQ multiplex PCR; TCRdb stores just in-frame clones and leaves some out. The sample includes roughly 32,000 clones, 88% of them seen just once. V is TRBV10-2 and J is TRBJ1-5; the match to TRBD1 covers 8 bases. The TCR sequence derives from a human donor with POMP-related autoinflammation and immune dysregulation (PRAID). The sequences come from CD4+ T cells from PBMCs, collected before stem cell transplantation. The chain's CDR3 is CASSRGRNQPQHF. CDR3 nucleotides: TGCGCCAGCAGCAGGGGGCGCAATCAGCCCCAGCATTTT.